The 19 T cell receptor beta chains below come from one sample, sequenced in a study of T-cell reconstitution after alpha-beta-depleted transplantation in children. It was with unique molecular identifiers that the TCRbeta library was prepared. Using its own MiXCR run on the PCR reads, TCRdb lists one record per CDR3 protein. Among approximately 630,000 distinct CDR3 sequences listed, 13% were seen once. Sequenced here: PBMCs, sampled before TCRalphabeta/CD19-depleted stem cell transplant. The receptors were sampled from a girl aged 2 to 10 with congenital amegakaryocytic thrombocytopenia, due to receive a stem cell transplant.

This clonotype was counted at least ten times. The chain employs TRBV5-1 and TRBJ2-7, with D possibly TRBD2 on 6 matching bases. Germline V gene sequence: CDR1 SGHRS, CDR2 YFSETQ. V was trimmed by 4 bases and J by 1 base, leaving 12 bases between them. The CDR3 extends over 14 amino acids. In nucleotides, the CDR3 is TGCGCCAGCAGCCAAGCCGGGACTTCCTACGAGCAGTACTTC. It translates to CASSQAGTSYEQYF. The full variable domain, completed using reference TRBV5-1 and TRBJ2-7, is KAGVTQTPRYLIKTRGQQVTLSCSPISGHRSVSWYQQTPGQGLQFLFEYFSETQRNKGNFPGRFSGRQFSNSRSEMNVSTLELGDSALYLCASSQAGTSYEQYFGPGTRLTVT.

This clonotype occurred many times. CDR3 protein: CSAPGQGNQPQHF. For the CDR3, the DNA is TGCAGTGCCCCGGGACAGGGCAATCAGCCCCAGCATTTT. The genes are TRBV20-1 and TRBJ1-5; 8 bases are a match to TRBD1. Germline-derived CDR1 and CDR2 are DFQATT and SNEGSKA (reference sequence). V dropped 6 bases and J dropped 2; count of bases not matched to a gene: 3. This CDR3 contains 13 residues.

The chain links TRBV10-3 to TRBJ2-2; possibly TRBD1 for D (6 bases). Per the germline V gene, CDR1 is ENHRY and CDR2 is SYGVKD. CDR3 length equals 19 residues. The V gene lost 2 bases and the J gene lost 3 bases, with 22 bases spanning the gap. This CDR3 is CAISEPKGEAPGDTGELFF. CDR3 sequence (DNA): TGTGCCATCAGTGAGCCCAAGGGCGAAGCCCCAGGGGACACCGGGGAGCTGTTTTTT.

This clonotype was seen many times. This chain links TRBV6-5 with TRBJ2-1; 8 bases align to TRBD1. Germline V gives CDR1 MNHEY, CDR2 SVGAGI. This CDR3 contains 17 residues. V lost 5 bases, J lost 4 bases, and 13 bases stayed unmatched. The CDR3, as DNA: TGTGCCAGCAGTAGTACTCGGGACCAGGGGGCGTACAATGAGCAGTTCTTC. It is translated as CASSSTRDQGAYNEQFF.

This clonotype was seen many times. This chain joins TRBV29-1 and TRBJ2-1; 7 bases agree with TRBD1. Germline V gene lookup returns CDR1 SQVTM and CDR2 ANQGSEA. The CDR3 has 13 amino acids. The ends lost 5 bases at V and 6 bases at J; junction bases unmatched: 7. The CDR3, as DNA: TGCAGCGTTTACGGGACAGCGGTCAATGAGCAGTTCTTC. The encoded protein is CSVYGTAVNEQFF.

The gene calls are TRBV4-1 and TRBJ1-1; weak D call: TRBD1 (6 bases). The CDR3 runs to 15 residues. Looked up from germline, CDR1 is MGHRA and CDR2 is YSYEKL. V was cut by 0 bases and J by 6 bases, with 14 bases left in between. Here the CDR3 DNA reads TGCGCCAGCAGCCAAGATCGCACAGGGCTCCCTGAAGCTTTCTTT. It translates to CASSQDRTGLPEAFF.

This clonotype was seen ten or more times. The chain couples TRBV27 to TRBJ1-2; no firm D call. The germline V and J ends were trimmed by 3 bases and 8 bases, with 19 bases remaining between them. Germline V gives CDR1 MNHEY, CDR2 SMNVEV (reference sequence). This CDR3 has 15 residues. CDR3 DNA: TGTGCCAGCAGTTTCTCCAGGCCCGGACTATGGGGCTACACCTTC. Protein product: CASSFSRPGLWGYTF.

This rearrangement joins TRBV12-3 or TRBV12-4 to TRBJ1-3; TRBD1 is a possible D gene (6 bases). V was cut by 3 bases and J by 4 bases, with 13 bases left in between. There are 15 residues in the CDR3. The CDR3 DNA follows: TGTGCCAGCAGTTTTTCAGGGGCGCAGGGAAACACCATATATTTT. This sequence encodes CASSFSGAQGNTIYF.

This clonotype has a count of ten or more. This sequence joins TRBV5-4 and TRBJ2-5, with TRBD2 as a possible D gene (6 bases). V dropped 4 bases and J dropped 3 bases, with 13 bases sitting between them. This CDR3 is 14 amino acids long. The germline V gene encodes CDR1 SGHNT and CDR2 YYREEE (reference sequence). The CDR3 protein is CASSPWTGEETQYF. CDR3 nucleotide sequence: TGTGCCAGCAGCCCGTGGACGGGAGAAGAGACCCAGTACTTC.

J is TRBJ2-6 and V is TRBV27; the match to TRBD2 covers 9 bases. The CDR3 extends over 18 amino acids. Per the germline V gene, CDR1 is MNHEY and CDR2 is SMNVEV (reference sequence). The ends lost 2 bases at V and 2 bases at J; junction bases unmatched: 7. CDR3 sequence: CASSLRLAGPPGANVLTF. CDR3 coding DNA: TGTGCCAGCAGTTTACGGCTAGCGGGGCCTCCTGGGGCCAACGTCCTGACTTTC. Supplemented by reference TRBV27 and TRBJ2-6, the full variable domain reads EAQVTQNPRYLITVTGKKLTVTCSQNMNHEYMSWYRQDPGLGLRQIYYSMNVEVTDKGDVPEGYKVSRKEKRNFPLILESPSPNQTSLYFCASSLRLAGPPGANVLTFGAGSRLTVL.

This chain uses TRBV10-3 with TRBJ2-2; 7 bases map to TRBD1. CDR1 is ENHRY and CDR2 is SYGVKD in the germline V gene. V was clipped by 6 bases and J by 0 bases; unmatched bases: 13. The CDR3 is 18 residues long. CDR3 in DNA: TGTGCCATCAGCCCCCGAGGGGGCAAACTAACGAACACCGGGGAGCTGTTTTTT. Amino acids: CAISPRGGKLTNTGELFF.

This clonotype was counted ten times or more. The V and J genes are TRBV29-1 and TRBJ2-7, with TRBD2 identical over 7 bases. Trimming removed 6 bases from V and 6 bases from J; junction bases left unmatched: 11. CDR3 size: 13 residues. The V gene's germline CDR1 is SQVTM and CDR2 ANQGSEA. In DNA form, the CDR3 reads TGCAGCGTACTGAGCGGGACGAGGCCCGAGCAGTACTTC. Translation gives CSVLSGTRPEQYF.

The chain couples TRBV7-8 to TRBJ2-3, with D perhaps TRBD2 (7 bases). The CDR3 consists of 16 residues. Trimming pared 3 bases from V and 2 bases from J, leaving 15 bases between. Per germline, CDR1 SGHVS and CDR2 FQNEAQ. The CDR3 spells CASSLKEGGFTDTQYF. The CDR3 DNA sequence: TGTGCCAGCAGCTTGAAGGAGGGGGGGTTCACAGATACGCAGTATTTT.

The chain carries TRBV5-1 and TRBJ1-3, with a possible D match to TRBD1 (5 bases). V was shortened by 6 bases and J by 4 bases, with 23 bases between the two germline ends. The CDR3 totals 17 residues. In germline, CDR1 is SGHRS, CDR2 YFSETQ. The CDR3 loop is CASTGGAGPYRGNTIYF. Written as DNA, the CDR3 is TGCGCCAGCACCGGAGGGGCAGGACCCTATCGAGGAAACACCATATATTTT. The entire variable domain, with the rest obtained from reference TRBV5-1 and TRBJ1-3, is as follows: KAGVTQTPRYLIKTRGQQVTLSCSPISGHRSVSWYQQTPGQGLQFLFEYFSETQRNKGNFPGRFSGRQFSNSRSEMNVSTLELGDSALYLCASTGGAGPYRGNTIYFGEGSWLTVV.

This clonotype was seen repeatedly, ten times or more. This chain uses TRBV29-1 with TRBJ2-5, with D uncertain. The germline V gene has CDR1 SQVTM and CDR2 ANQGSEA. The CDR3 totals 13 residues. Trimming left V 6 bases short and J 2 bases short, with 13 bases between. CDR3: CSVDEGGQETQYF. The CDR3 DNA is TGCAGCGTCGACGAAGGCGGACAAGAGACCCAGTACTTC.

The rearrangement uses TRBV20-1 and TRBJ1-2, with D perhaps TRBD1 (5 bases). Trimming left V 1 base short and J 7 bases short, with 28 bases between. Looked up from germline, CDR1 is DFQATT and CDR2 is SNEGSKA (reference sequence). This CDR3 region has 18 residues. The chain's CDR3 is CSARASLLTGTDGFGYTF. The DNA of the CDR3 is TGCAGTGCTAGAGCTTCCTTATTAACCGGGACGGATGGTTTTGGCTACACCTTC.

The J gene is TRBJ1-2, the V gene TRBV5-5, with D maybe TRBD1 (6 bases). The CDR3 contains 14 residues. Germline CDR1 SGHKS, CDR2 YYEKEE (reference sequence). Trimming pared 3 bases from V and 4 bases from J, leaving 13 bases between. CDR3 amino acids: CASSYFDRPYGYTF. CDR3 nucleotides: TGTGCCAGCAGCTATTTCGACAGGCCCTATGGCTACACCTTC. The whole variable domain, filled in from reference TRBV5-5 and TRBJ1-2, reads DAGVTQSPTHLIKTRGQQVTLRCSPISGHKSVSWYQQVLGQGPQFIFQYYEKEERGRGNFPDRFSARQFPNYSSELNVNALLLGDSALYLCASSYFDRPYGYTFGSGTRLTVV.

This clonotype has more than one count but fewer than ten. The chain carries TRBV5-1 and TRBJ2-5; TRBD2 matches at 9 bases. CDR1 and CDR2 from the germline V gene are SGHRS and YFSETQ. This CDR3 has 17 amino acids. Trimming at V came to 0 bases and at J to 0 bases, leaving 6 bases not matched to a gene. The CDR3 spells CASSLGPTSGNQETQYF. CDR3 sequence (DNA): TGCGCCAGCAGCTTGGGGCCGACTAGCGGCAACCAAGAGACCCAGTACTTC.

This clonotype was detected once. Possible read error: a much larger clone is one base away. The chain carries TRBV20-1 and TRBJ1-2; maybe TRBD1 (5 bases). Per the germline V gene, CDR1 is DFQATT and CDR2 is SNEGSKA (reference sequence). CDR3 size: 13 residues. CDR3 protein: CSATLQVGDGHTF. In DNA form, the CDR3 reads TGCAGTGCTACTTTACAGGTGGGGGATGGCCACACCTTC.